This entry describes one TCR beta chain. Its antigen is currently unknown. Profiled with immunoSEQ multiplex PCR; TCRdb holds only in-frame clones, not every one. Of some 110,000 clones listed, roughly 80% were seen once; the top ten hold 4.5% to 5.5%. A few pembrolizumab responders had their TCRs sequenced. This entry is derived from a study of PD-1 blockade in mismatch repair-deficient tumors. Overall study: Enrolled about 2013-2017, patients had progressing, pretreated mismatch repair-deficient cancers of about a dozen types.

Whole-study findings and limits: After pembrolizumab, tumor-resident clones rose rapidly, then generally contracted before radiologic responses.

The receptor's source is an adult with mismatch repair-deficient cancer. The sample in question was peripheral blood, obtained 60 weeks after starting pembrolizumab.

The CDR3 DNA reads TGTGCCAGCAGTCGGGACAGGGGATATGAAAAACTGTTTTTT. This encodes CASSRDRGYEKLFF. The chain uses TRBV7-2 and TRBJ1-4, with 10 bases that match TRBD1. J was trimmed by 6 bases and V by 6 bases; bases with no gene match: 4. The CDR3 runs to 14 residues. CDR1 is SGHTA, CDR2 FQGNSA, per germline.